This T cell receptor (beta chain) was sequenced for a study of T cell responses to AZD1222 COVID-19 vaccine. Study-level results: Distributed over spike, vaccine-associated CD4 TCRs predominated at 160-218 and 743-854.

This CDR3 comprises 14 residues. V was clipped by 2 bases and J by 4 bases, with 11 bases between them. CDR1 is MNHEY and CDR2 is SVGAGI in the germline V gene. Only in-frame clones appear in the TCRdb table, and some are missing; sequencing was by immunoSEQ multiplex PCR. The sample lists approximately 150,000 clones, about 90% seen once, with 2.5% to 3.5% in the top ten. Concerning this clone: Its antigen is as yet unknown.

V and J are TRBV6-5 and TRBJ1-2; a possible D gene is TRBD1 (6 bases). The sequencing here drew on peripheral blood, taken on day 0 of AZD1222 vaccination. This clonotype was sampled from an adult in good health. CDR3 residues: CASSYKGGGYGYTF. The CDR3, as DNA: TGTGCCAGCAGTTACAAGGGGGGAGGCTATGGCTACACCTTC.